The clone carrying this T cell receptor beta chain was detected only a few times. This sample was included in a study of regulatory T cells in long-lasting Graves disease. Time point defined: newly diagnosed GD, antithyroid drugs for less than 3 months. RNA from PBMCs was the source of the TCR library. Combining iRepertoire HTBI primers with Arm-PCR of CDR3 regions, the authors built TCR beta libraries. TCRdb reprocessed the multiplex PCR reads with MiXCR, giving one entry per CDR3 protein. The sample has hundreds of thousands of distinct CDR3 sequences, about 16% seen once. The CDR3 covers 15 residues. Trimming pared 5 bases from V and 7 bases from J, leaving 18 bases between. Separately, the same data were catalogued under a study of T cells in Graves' hyperthyroidism and ophthalmopathy.

The chain links TRBV12-3 or TRBV12-4 to TRBJ1-5; D is unclear. The TCR originated in a woman aged 35 to 60 with Graves disease. The sample here was peripheral blood mononuclear cells (PBMCs), taken at new diagnosis, from a patient treated with antithyroid drugs. The chain's CDR3 is CASSPKSRARQPQHF. CDR3 coding DNA: TGTGCCAGCAGTCCCAAGTCGAGGGCTAGACAGCCCCAGCATTTT.